Below, 21 T cell receptor beta chains from the same sample are listed, as sequenced in a study of T cells in localized non-small cell lung cancer. TCRdb's copy holds only in-frame clones and misses some; the assay was immunoSEQ multiplex PCR. The sample carries some 72,000 clones, roughly four fifths recorded once. This specimen consisted of peripheral blood, obtained before any cancer treatment. The receptors were sampled from a man aged 40 to 70 with stage I lung adenocarcinoma.

This rearrangement joins TRBV7-2 to TRBJ1-1, with D unresolved. The CDR3 runs 15 residues. Germline CDR1 is SGHTA and CDR2 is FQGNSA. V lost 1 base and J 1 base, leaving 10 bases between the germline ends. DNA for the CDR3: TGTGCCAGCAGCTTAGTTAAACTTCCGAACACTGAAGCTTTCTTT. Translating it yields CASSLVKLPNTEAFF.

This chain connects TRBV6-6 to TRBJ2-7; 8 nucleotides agree with TRBD2. CDR1 is MNHNY, CDR2 SVGAGI, per germline (reference sequence). This CDR3 is built from 15 residues. The ends lost 8 bases at V and 0 bases at J; junction bases unmatched: 9. The CDR3 DNA reads as TGTGCCAGCTCCCTCTGGAGCGGGGGCTCCTACGAGCAGTACTTC. Translation: CASSLWSGGSYEQYF.

The count of this clone is one. This chain joins TRBV9 and TRBJ2-5; 10 bases match TRBD2. The CDR3 is 15 amino acids. V trimming: 0 bases; J trimming: 5 bases; junction bases outside the gene matches: 4. The germline gives CDR1 SGDLS, CDR2 YYNGEE. This CDR3 reads CASSVAERGGETQYF. CDR3 in DNA: TGTGCCAGCAGCGTAGCCGAGCGGGGGGGGGAGACCCAGTACTTC.

J is TRBJ1-2 and V is TRBV27, with D unclear. Trimming took 4 bases from V and 8 from J, leaving 23 bases between them. CDR1 is MNHEY, CDR2 SMNVEV, per germline (reference sequence). This CDR3 spans 16 amino acids. CDR3: CASSSQGLRKGYGYTF. CDR3 nucleotide sequence: TGTGCCAGCAGTTCCCAAGGCCTCCGAAAGGGATACGGCTACACCTTC.

J is TRBJ2-2 and V is TRBV4-1; the match to TRBD2 covers 11 bases. This CDR3 is 18 amino acids long. V shed 1 base, J shed 6 bases, and the junction held 10 bases outside the gene matches. Germline loops: CDR1 MGHRA, CDR2 YSYEKL. The CDR3 sequence: CASSQAKALAGVSGELFF. The CDR3 DNA follows: TGCGCCAGCAGCCAAGCCAAGGCACTAGCGGGAGTTTCCGGGGAGCTGTTTTTT.

The gene calls are TRBV4-1 and TRBJ2-1; 7 bases line up with TRBD1. J was trimmed by 0 bases and V by 3 bases; bases with no gene match: 2. CDR1 MGHRA and CDR2 YSYEKL come from the germline V gene. The CDR3 consists of 15 residues. CDR3 sequence (DNA): TGCGCCAGCAGCCAGGGACAGAGCTCCTACAATGAGCAGTTCTTC. It encodes CASSQGQSSYNEQFF.

V gene TRBV5-1 combines with J gene TRBJ2-5; D remains unclear. V was shortened by 4 bases and J by 1 base, with 11 bases between the two germline ends. CDR1 and CDR2 (germline): SGHRS, YFSETQ. The CDR3 spans 14 residues. The CDR3 DNA reads TGCGCCAGCAGCGGTTCACACCCCCAAGAGACCCAGTACTTC. Its protein product is CASSGSHPQETQYF.

J is TRBJ1-5 and V is TRBV27, with D possibly TRBD1 on 6 matching bases. CDR1 MNHEY and CDR2 SMNVEV come from the germline V gene (reference sequence). This CDR3 region has 15 residues. V lost 5 bases and J lost 0, with 11 bases in between. The CDR3 DNA sequence: TGTGCCAGCAGTCTAAGGGGGAATAGCAATCAGCCCCAGCATTTT. Its translation: CASSLRGNSNQPQHF.

The chain has TRBV15 and TRBJ2-7, with D perhaps matching TRBD1 (6 bases). Trimming cost V 3 bases and J 3 bases, with 15 bases left between them. Germline V CDR1 and CDR2: LNHNV, YYDKDF (reference sequence). The CDR3 has 15 amino acids. CDR3 nucleotides: TGTGCCACCAGCAGGGCCTGGGGACATCACTACGAGCAGTACTTC. Translating gives CATSRAWGHHYEQYF.

The table lists this clone with a few counts. The chain links TRBV6-5 to TRBJ1-1; D unclear. V lost 2 bases to trimming and J lost 0 bases, with 7 bases between them. Germline V gives CDR1 MNHEY, CDR2 SVGAGI. The CDR3 is 14 amino acids. The CDR3 DNA is TGTGCCAGCAGTTACGGGGTGGTGAACACTGAAGCTTTCTTT. It codes for CASSYGVVNTEAFF.

This sequence joins TRBV30 and TRBJ2-7, with 9 bases fitting TRBD2. The germline gives CDR1 GTSNPN, CDR2 SVGIG (reference sequence). The CDR3 is 16 amino acids. V lost 1 base, J lost 4 bases, and 11 bases stayed unmatched. Here the CDR3 reads CAWSGAGGALVYEQYF. CDR3 bases: TGTGCCTGGAGTGGAGCGGGAGGTGCCCTCGTTTACGAGCAGTACTTC.

This clone was seen only a few times. The chain uses TRBV11-1 and TRBJ1-6; D is uncertain. V lost 6 bases, J lost 10 bases, and 13 bases lay in between. Germline values: CDR1 SGHAT, CDR2 FQDESV (reference sequence). CDR3 length: 13 amino acids. CDR3 nucleotides: TGTGCCAGCAGGACTGTCGGAGCGTCACCCCTCCACTTT. This gives the protein CASRTVGASPLHF.

The chain recombines TRBV7-2 with TRBJ1-3, with D perhaps matching TRBD1 (5 bases). CDR1 SGHTA and CDR2 FQGNSA come from the germline V gene. Trimming took off 4 bases at V and 4 bases at J, with 17 bases between the two ends. This CDR3 spans 16 amino acids. CDR3 region: CASSSSWGSSGNTIYF. CDR3 bases: TGTGCCAGCAGCTCTAGCTGGGGGTCGTCAGGAAACACCATATATTTT.

The V call is TRBV19, the J call TRBJ1-6; 7 nucleotides line up with TRBD1. Germline V lookup: CDR1 LNHDA, CDR2 SQIVND (reference sequence). The junction had 3 bases not matched to a gene; V was cut back by 3 bases and J by 4 bases. The CDR3 is 15 residues long. CDR3 in amino acids: CASSITGAYNSPLHF. CDR3 in DNA: TGTGCCAGTAGTATTACAGGGGCTTATAATTCACCCCTCCACTTT.

This sequence joins TRBV18 and TRBJ2-7; TRBD2 might be the D (5 bases). There are 14 residues in the CDR3. Trimming removed 0 bases at V and 6 bases at J, with 12 bases between. Germline values: CDR1 KGHSH, CDR2 LQKENI. The DNA for the CDR3 is TGTGCCAGCTCACCACCTACTTCTGGGAGCGAGCAGTACTTC. Protein product: CASSPPTSGSEQYF.

The rearrangement links TRBV19 to TRBJ2-4; the match to TRBD1 covers 7 bases. J lost 7 bases, V lost 6 bases, and 9 bases had no gene match. There are 14 residues in the CDR3. In germline, CDR1 is LNHDA, CDR2 SQIVND (reference sequence). For the CDR3, the DNA is TGTGCCAGTAGGTTTTCAGGGGGTGGGAACATTCAGTACTTC. It translates to CASRFSGGGNIQYF.

This clone was observed once. CDR3: CASRGLHEKLFF. Here the CDR3 DNA reads TGTGCCAGCCGGGGACTCCATGAAAAACTGTTTTTT. The V and J genes are TRBV2 and TRBJ1-4; TRBD1 might be the D (5 bases). The V gene lost 8 bases and the J gene lost 6 bases, with 10 bases spanning the gap. This CDR3 spans 12 amino acids. CDR1 is SNHLY and CDR2 is FYNNEI in the germline V gene.

V is TRBV30 and J is TRBJ1-4, with a tentative D call TRBD1 (5 bases). Trimming removed 0 bases from V and 7 bases from J, with 15 bases in between. CDR1 is GTSNPN and CDR2 is SVGIG in the germline V gene (reference sequence). CDR3 size: 15 residues. Here the CDR3 reads CAWSVGAGSGEKLFF. The CDR3 DNA reads TGTGCCTGGAGTGTAGGGGCGGGATCTGGTGAAAAACTGTTTTTT.

The V call is TRBV19, the J call TRBJ1-2; D possibly corresponds to TRBD1 (5 bases). The V and J ends lost 6 bases and 0 bases respectively, with 11 bases between them. The length of the CDR3 is 14 residues. CDR1 and CDR2 (germline): LNHDA, SQIVND (reference sequence). CDR3: CASSLQGANYGYTF. In DNA, the CDR3 is TGTGCCAGTAGCCTCCAGGGCGCTAACTATGGCTACACCTTC. Full variable domain (missing parts from reference TRBV19 and TRBJ1-2): DGGITQSPKYLFRKEGQNVTLSCEQNLNHDAMYWYRQDPGQGLRLIYYSQIVNDFQKGDIAEGYSVSREKKESFPLTVTSAQKNPTAFYLCASSLQGANYGYTFGSGTRLTVV.

The chain combines TRBV6-6 with TRBJ1-1; weak D call: TRBD1 (6 bases). The CDR3 spans 14 residues. The V gene's germline CDR1 is MNHNY and CDR2 SVGAGI (reference sequence). V was pared by 6 bases and J by 10 bases, with 21 bases between. The CDR3 bases are TGTGCCAGCAGACCGGGACAAGCCTCTCTCGGAGCTTTCTTT. It translates to CASRPGQASLGAFF.

The V gene is TRBV7-2, the J gene TRBJ1-2; no clear D gene. The CDR3 loop spans 13 amino acids. CDR1 and CDR2 from the germline V gene are SGHTA and FQGNSA. Deletions cut 3 bases from V and 7 bases from J, with 12 bases between. CDR3 loop: CASSFGIGVGYTF. The CDR3 DNA reads as TGTGCCAGCAGCTTTGGTATTGGGGTTGGCTACACCTTC.